The 14 T cell receptor beta chains below come from one sample, sequenced in a study of a mutant IDH1 vaccine in newly diagnosed glioma. Repertoires were generated with immunoSEQ multiplex PCR, while TCRdb's copy carries only in-frame clones and drops some. The table records over 75,000 clones, around 80% of them present only once. Time point denoted: baseline, week 1 (first vaccination visit). The sample's treatment: pre-vaccination baseline after standard-of-care therapy. Sequenced here: PBMCs, sampled from a glioma patient treated with radiotherapy, temozolomide or both. These receptors all stem from a man in his forties or fifties with glioma.

This chain links TRBV7-2 with TRBJ2-5; 10 bases are a match to TRBD1. V dropped 5 bases and J dropped 5; count of bases not matched to a gene: 8. The CDR3 has 15 residues. The germline gives CDR1 SGHTA, CDR2 FQGNSA. This CDR3 reads CASSPRDRGRETQYF. DNA for the CDR3: TGTGCCAGCAGCCCCAGGGACAGGGGAAGGGAGACCCAGTACTTC. Together with reference TRBV7-2 and TRBJ2-5, the CDR3 gives the full variable domain: GAGVSQSPSNKVTEKGKDVELRCDPISGHTALYWYRQSLGQGLEFLIYFQGNSAPDKSGLPSDRFSAERTGGSVSTLTIQRTQQEDSAVYLCASSPRDRGRETQYFGPGTRLLVL.

This chain joins TRBV11-1 and TRBJ2-2; 9 positions match TRBD2. V lost 5 bases to trimming and J lost 6 bases; unmatched junction nucleotides: 7. Germline V gene sequence: CDR1 SGHAT, CDR2 FQDESV (reference sequence). The CDR3 runs 15 residues. CDR3 amino acids: CASSAGGPFSGELFF. The CDR3 DNA reads TGTGCCAGCAGCGCGGGAGGGCCATTCTCCGGGGAGCTGTTTTTT. The whole variable domain, remainder taken from reference TRBV11-1 and TRBJ2-2, is EAEVAQSPRYKITEKSQAVAFWCDPISGHATLYWYRQILGQGPELLVQFQDESVVDDSQLPKDRFSAERLKGVDSTLKIQPAELGDSAMYLCASSAGGPFSGELFFGEGSRLTVL.

This chain connects TRBV6-4 to TRBJ1-5, with D possibly matching TRBD1 (5 bases). Per the germline V gene, CDR1 is MRHNA and CDR2 is SNTAGT. Trimming pared 6 bases from V and 0 bases from J, leaving 9 bases between. The CDR3 is made up of 14 amino acids. In DNA form, the CDR3 reads TGTGCCAGCAGCCGGGACTTTAGCAATCAGCCCCAGCATTTT. Its protein is CASSRDFSNQPQHF.

The chain recombines TRBV28 with TRBJ2-7, with D uncertain. V was shortened by 1 base and J by 4 bases, with 11 bases between the two germline ends. CDR1 is MDHEN and CDR2 is SYDVKM in the germline V gene. The CDR3 length is 14 residues. The CDR3 protein is CASSLSPTLYEQYF. The CDR3 coding sequence is TGTGCCAGCAGTTTATCTCCGACCCTTTACGAGCAGTACTTC.

This clone was found once. The gene calls are TRBV18 and TRBJ1-5, with TRBD1 matching over 10 bases. The length of the CDR3 is 15 residues. The J segment lost 7 bases and the V segment lost 2 bases, leaving 5 bases of the junction unmatched. Germline V CDR1 and CDR2: KGHSH, LQKENI. The chain's CDR3 is CASSPTPGQGQPQHF. CDR3 sequence (DNA): TGTGCCAGCTCACCAACACCGGGACAGGGGCAGCCCCAGCATTTT.

The CDR3 nucleotides are TGTGCCAGCAGCGTAGAAGGAGGGGGAGATACGCAGTATTTT. This encodes CASSVEGGGDTQYF. This chain joins TRBV9 and TRBJ2-3, with D tentatively TRBD1 or TRBD2 (6 bases each). The germline gives CDR1 SGDLS, CDR2 YYNGEE. The CDR3 length is 14 residues. The V gene lost 0 bases and the J gene lost 5 bases, with 10 bases spanning the gap.

This clone was seen once. The gene calls are TRBV25-1 and TRBJ2-7; TRBD1 aligns across 11 bases. The CDR3 is made up of 15 amino acids. With V trimmed by 4 bases and J by 7 bases, 9 bases remained unmatched. Germline V CDR1 and CDR2: MGHDK, SYGVNS. The DNA for the CDR3 is TGTGCCAGCAGTGTGAATAGGGGACAGGGGGGAGAGCAGTACTTC. It codes for CASSVNRGQGGEQYF.

This chain links TRBV7-9 with TRBJ2-2; no definite D call. The CDR3 contains 16 residues. V lost 1 base and J lost 0, with 9 bases in between. Germline CDR1 reads SEHNR; CDR2 reads FQNEAQ (reference sequence). As DNA, the CDR3 is TGTGCCAGCAGCTTAGTCCGACCCACGAACACCGGGGAGCTGTTTTTT. Translated, it gives CASSLVRPTNTGELFF.

The V and J genes are TRBV7-2 and TRBJ2-2, with 11 bases lining up with TRBD1. The CDR3 has 16 amino acids. CDR1 is SGHTA, CDR2 FQGNSA, per germline. V gave up 1 base and J gave up 7 bases; unmatched junction bases: 5. The CDR3, as DNA: TGTGCCAGCAGCTTAGGCGGACAGGGGGCAAACGGGGAGCTGTTTTTT. Translation: CASSLGGQGANGELFF. Filled out from reference TRBV7-2 and TRBJ2-2, the complete variable domain reads GAGVSQSPSNKVTEKGKDVELRCDPISGHTALYWYRQSLGQGLEFLIYFQGNSAPDKSGLPSDRFSAERTGGSVSTLTIQRTQQEDSAVYLCASSLGGQGANGELFFGEGSRLTVL.

V and J are TRBV6-4 and TRBJ2-1; 9 bases match TRBD2. V lost 4 bases and J lost 3; bases outside the gene matches: 7. CDR1 is MRHNA, CDR2 SNTAGT, per germline. The CDR3 totals 16 residues. CDR3 sequence reads: CASSAAQAGGYNEQFF. Written as DNA, the CDR3 is TGTGCCAGCAGTGCAGCTCAAGCGGGGGGCTACAATGAGCAGTTCTTC.

The genes are TRBV7-8 and TRBJ2-1; 11 bases are a match to TRBD2. The CDR3 spans 15 residues. With V trimmed by 4 bases and J by 12 bases, 11 bases remained unmatched. CDR1 SGHVS and CDR2 FQNEAQ come from the germline V gene. CDR3 DNA: TGTGCCAGCAGCTCCATGACTAGCGGGAAGGGGGGGCAGTTCTTC. It codes for CASSSMTSGKGGQFF.

This clone was detected a few times. This chain joins TRBV6-5 and TRBJ1-1, with D perhaps matching TRBD1 (6 bases). The CDR3 spans 14 residues. Germline V gene sequence: CDR1 MNHEY, CDR2 SVGAGI. V lost 0 bases, J lost 5 bases, and 10 bases lay in between. CDR3 coding DNA: TGTGCCAGCAGTTACTCTCAGGGGAAGACTGAAGCTTTCTTT. It specifies CASSYSQGKTEAFF.

The rearrangement uses TRBV5-1 and TRBJ1-4; D is perhaps TRBD1 (5 bases). Germline CDR1 and CDR2: SGHRS and YFSETQ. The CDR3 sequence is 13 residues long. Trimming cost V 4 bases and J 2 bases, with 6 bases left between them. CDR3 nucleotides: TGCGCCAGCAGCGGGGGGACTAATGAAAAACTGTTTTTT. It yields the protein CASSGGTNEKLFF.

This clone has a handful of counts. V is TRBV19 and J is TRBJ1-3; TRBD1 matches 8 bases. Losses at the gene ends were 6 bases for V and 0 bases for J; bases not matched to a gene: 13. The CDR3 consists of 18 residues. Germline values: CDR1 LNHDA, CDR2 SQIVND (reference sequence). The CDR3 reads CASRRDRRQESSGNTIYF. In DNA form, the CDR3 reads TGTGCCAGTAGACGGGACAGGCGTCAAGAGAGCTCTGGAAACACCATATATTTT.